Listed below are T cell receptor beta chains from one sample, sequenced in a study of shared clonotypes between healthy human individuals. Clones were sequenced by immunoSEQ multiplex PCR, and TCRdb holds only the in-frame ones, with some missing. The data hold millions of clones, with around 95% observed a single time. What was sequenced was naive CD4+ T cells sorted from blood. Every receptor here comes from a young man in good health. Each CDR3 is given with its conserved first and last residue. D genes are given only for firm matches. The size entry is marked missing in some rows and otherwise reads once, few, many or a size class.

cdr3_aa cdr3_nt v_call clone_size j_call d_call cdr3_length
CASSQRPGLAGQETQYF TGTGCCAGCAGCCAACGTCCGGGACTAGCGGGGCAAGAGACCCAGTACTTC TRBV14 . TRBJ2-5 TRBD2 17
CASSPSTDTQYF TGCGCCAGCAGCCCCAGCACAGATACGCAGTATTTT TRBV5-1 . TRBJ2-3 . 12
CAWKGNSNQPQHF TGTGCCTGGAAGGGGAATAGCAATCAGCCCCAGCATTTT TRBV30 . TRBJ1-5 . 13
CARSLAGGRDTEAFF TGTGCCAGAAGCTTGGCGGGTGGCCGGGACACTGAAGCTTTCTTT TRBV5-3 . TRBJ1-1 . 15
CASRATGLNTEAFF TGTGCCAGCAGGGCGACAGGGCTAAACACTGAAGCTTTCTTT TRBV2 . TRBJ1-1 TRBD1 14
CASSWVAGQSNSGANVLTF TGTGCCAGCAGTTGGGTGGCGGGACAGTCGAACTCTGGGGCCAACGTCCTGACTTTC TRBV2 . TRBJ2-6 . 19
CASSQVSSVTSYEQYF TGTGCCAGCAGCCAAGTCTCCAGCGTGACCTCCTACGAGCAGTACTTC TRBV4-2 . TRBJ2-7 . 16
CASSSGTYSGANVLTF TGCGCCAGCAGCTCCGGGACATACTCTGGGGCCAACGTCCTGACTTTC TRBV5-1 . TRBJ2-6 . 16
CASNRGGDLVTQYF TGTGCCAGCAATAGGGGGGGAGACCTGGTTACGCAGTATTTT TRBV6-5 . TRBJ2-3 . 14
CASSPPSNSPLHF TGTGCCAGCTCACCACCTAGCAATTCACCCCTCCACTTT TRBV18 . TRBJ1-6 . 13
CASRRPGGDSNEQYF TGTGCCAGCAGGCGCCCAGGGGGAGATAGCAACGAGCAGTACTTC TRBV6-5 few TRBJ2-7 TRBD1 15
CASSIDRGNPQHF TGTGCCAGTAGTATTGACAGGGGGAATCCCCAGCATTTT TRBV19 . TRBJ1-5 TRBD1 13
CASSLYGRASANEKLFF TGTGCCAGCAGCTTATACGGCAGGGCATCAGCTAATGAAAAACTGTTTTTT TRBV7-9 . TRBJ1-4 . 17
CASSQDSSGNTIYF TGTGCCAGCAGCCAGGACAGCTCAGGAAACACCATATATTTT TRBV7-8 . TRBJ1-3 . 14
CASSIIDGRQGAFF TGTGCCAGCTCAATAATCGATGGACGGCAGGGAGCTTTCTTT TRBV18 . TRBJ1-1 . 14
CASSLGMVNTEAFF TGCGCCAGCAGCTTGGGTATGGTGAACACTGAAGCTTTCTTT TRBV5-1 . TRBJ1-1 . 14
CAISPRLDNTEAFF TGTGCCATCAGCCCCCGACTGGATAACACTGAAGCTTTCTTT TRBV10-3 . TRBJ1-1 . 14
CASSPIEGSQEQYF TGTGCCAGCTCACCGATTGAGGGATCTCAGGAGCAGTACTTC TRBV18 . TRBJ2-7 . 14
CASSSLAGKTDTQYF TGTGCCAGCAGCTCACTAGCGGGAAAGACAGATACGCAGTATTTT TRBV7-2 . TRBJ2-3 TRBD2 15
CAWSVGGPQETQYF TGTGCCTGGAGTGTCGGGGGGCCCCAAGAGACCCAGTACTTC TRBV30 . TRBJ2-5 . 14
CASSISGGGRAYEQYF TGTGCCAGTAGTATCTCAGGGGGCGGTCGAGCCTACGAGCAGTACTTC TRBV19 . TRBJ2-7 TRBD1 16
CASSPGTGKMGGYTF TGTGCCAGCAGCCCCGGGACAGGGAAAATGGGTGGCTACACCTTC TRBV5-6 . TRBJ1-2 TRBD1 15
CASSFSQKKTGELFF TGTGCCAGCAGTTTCAGTCAGAAAAAGACCGGGGAGCTGTTTTTT TRBV28 . TRBJ2-2 . 15
CASSGAQGTNTGELFF TGTGCCAGCAGTGGGGCCCAGGGGACGAACACCGGGGAGCTGTTTTTT TRBV6-1 . TRBJ2-2 . 16
CASSSDRATNTGELFF TGTGCCAGCAGTTCGGACAGGGCTACGAACACCGGGGAGCTGTTTTTT TRBV27 . TRBJ2-2 TRBD1 16
CASSSTVSNTEAFF TGCGCCAGCAGCTCGACAGTCTCGAACACTGAAGCTTTCTTT TRBV5-1 . TRBJ1-1 . 14
CASNYGEKLFF TGTGCCAGCAATTATGGTGAAAAACTGTTTTTT TRBV2 . TRBJ1-4 . 11
CASSLVMVKAQYF TGTGCCAGCAGCTTAGTCATGGTGAAGGCCCAGTACTTC TRBV11-2 . TRBJ2-5 . 13
CASSFTIVYGYTF TGTGCCAGCAGTTTTACCATCGTCTATGGCTACACCTTC TRBV28 . TRBJ1-2 . 13
CASSYSVGVLGNEQFF TGTGCCAGCAGTTACTCGGTAGGGGTGCTGGGAAATGAGCAGTTCTTC TRBV6-5 once TRBJ2-1 . 16
CAWNVGWQLGNTIYF TGTGCCTGGAATGTAGGGTGGCAGTTAGGAAACACCATATATTTT TRBV30 . TRBJ1-3 . 15
CASSSQGSNTEAFF TGTGCCAGCAGCTCACAGGGGTCGAACACTGAAGCTTTCTTT TRBV11-2 . TRBJ1-1 TRBD1 14
CASSPPGQISYEQYF TGTGCCAGCTCACCCCCGGGACAAATCTCCTACGAGCAGTACTTC TRBV18 . TRBJ2-7 . 15
CASSQRFTLYEQYF TGTGCCAGCAGCCAAAGGTTTACTCTCTACGAGCAGTACTTC TRBV4-2 . TRBJ2-7 . 14
CASSLRDRGVYEQYF TGTGCCAGCAGTTTAAGGGACAGGGGTGTATACGAGCAGTACTTC TRBV27 . TRBJ2-7 TRBD1 15
CASGILAGRSQAETQYF TGTGCCAGCGGGATTCTAGCGGGAAGGTCCCAAGCGGAGACCCAGTACTTC TRBV7-9 . TRBJ2-5 TRBD2 17
CASSASTGAYGYTF TGTGCCAGCAGCGCCTCGACAGGGGCCTATGGCTACACCTTC TRBV9 few TRBJ1-2 TRBD1 14
CASSPVGGRESEQYF TGTGCCAGCTCACCAGTGGGCGGTAGAGAATCCGAGCAGTACTTC TRBV18 . TRBJ2-7 . 15
CASSQLPREKLFF TGCGCCAGCAGCCAGCTCCCTAGAGAAAAACTGTTTTTT TRBV4-1 . TRBJ1-4 . 13
CASRQTWGGYTF TGTGCCAGCAGACAAACCTGGGGAGGCTACACCTTC TRBV27 . TRBJ1-2 . 12